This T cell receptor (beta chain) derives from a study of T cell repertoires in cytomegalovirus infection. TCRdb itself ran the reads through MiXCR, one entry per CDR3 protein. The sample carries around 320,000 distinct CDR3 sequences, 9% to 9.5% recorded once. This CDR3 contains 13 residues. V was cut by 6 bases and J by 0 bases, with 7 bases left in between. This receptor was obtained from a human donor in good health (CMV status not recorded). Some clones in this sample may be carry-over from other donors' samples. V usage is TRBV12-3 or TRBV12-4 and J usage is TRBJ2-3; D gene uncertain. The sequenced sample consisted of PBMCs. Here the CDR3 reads CASSKESTDTQYF. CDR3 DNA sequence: TGTGCCAGCAGCAAAGAGAGCACAGATACGCAGTATTTT.